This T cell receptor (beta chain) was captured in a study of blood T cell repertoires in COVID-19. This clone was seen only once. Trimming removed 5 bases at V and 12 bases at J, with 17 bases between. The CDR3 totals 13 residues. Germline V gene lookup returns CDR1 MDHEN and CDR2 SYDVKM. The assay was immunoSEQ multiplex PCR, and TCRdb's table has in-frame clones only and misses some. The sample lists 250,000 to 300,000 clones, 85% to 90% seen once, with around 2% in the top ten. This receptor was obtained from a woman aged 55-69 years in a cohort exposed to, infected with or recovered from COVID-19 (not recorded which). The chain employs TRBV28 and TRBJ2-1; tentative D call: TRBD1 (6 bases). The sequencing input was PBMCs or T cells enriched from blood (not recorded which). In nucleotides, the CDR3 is TGTGCCAGCAGTCTCCGACCCGGACAGCCGCAGTTCTTC. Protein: CASSLRPGQPQFF.